Below, 8 T cell receptor beta chains from the same sample are listed, as sequenced in a study of post-analysis software for immune sequencing data. General study results and limits: Patients showed TRBV5-6, TRBV5-1 and TRBV20-1 among five TRBV segments more frequent than in controls.

Prepared libraries of TCR beta cDNA carried unique molecular identifiers. TCRdb fed the PCR reads into MiXCR, producing one record per CDR3 protein. The sample contains roughly 670,000 distinct CDR3 sequences, approximately 59% of which appear only once. These TCRs are of unknown antigen specificity. Sequencing was carried out using blood. The receptors derive from a girl aged 2-10 years with multiple sclerosis.

A few counts support this clonotype. The J gene is TRBJ2-1, the V gene TRBV6-6, with D hard to call. V was cut by 5 bases and J by 6 bases, with 14 bases left in between. Germline V CDR1 and CDR2: MNHNY, SVGAGI (reference sequence). The CDR3 length is 14 residues. The CDR3 is CASSPRAGPNEQFF. The CDR3 region has the DNA TGTGCCAGCAGTCCCCGGGCCGGGCCCAATGAGCAGTTCTTC.

This clonotype showed up just a few times. The genes are TRBV29-1 and TRBJ2-7; D unclear. The V end lost 5 bases, the J end lost 2 bases, and 10 bases lay between the germline ends. CDR1 and CDR2 (germline): SQVTM, ANQGSEA. The CDR3 spans 12 residues. In DNA, the CDR3 is TGCAGCGTTCTCGACAATCCCTACGAGCAGTACTTC. Its translation: CSVLDNPYEQYF.

CDR3 sequence (DNA): TGCAGTGCTCCCAGGACTAGCGGGGGGCCGAATGAGCAGTTCTTC. Translation gives CSAPRTSGGPNEQFF. The chain joins TRBV20-1 to TRBJ2-1; 14 nucleotides align to TRBD2. With V trimmed by 5 bases and J by 7 bases, 7 bases remained unmatched. CDR1 is DFQATT and CDR2 is SNEGSKA in the germline V gene (reference sequence). The CDR3 is made up of 15 amino acids.

The chain joins TRBV3-1 to TRBJ2-1, with 8 bases that match TRBD2. The trim removed 4 bases at V and 5 bases at J, leaving 7 bases unmatched. Germline-derived CDR1 and CDR2 are LGHDT and YNNKEL (reference sequence). The CDR3 is made up of 15 amino acids. The CDR3 region is CASSRTSSLNNEQFF. CDR3 nucleotides: TGTGCCAGCAGCCGGACTAGCTCACTCAACAATGAGCAGTTCTTC.

This clonotype occurred a few times. The V gene is TRBV10-1, the J gene TRBJ2-1; perhaps TRBD1 as D (6 bases). The germline V gene encodes CDR1 WNHNN and CDR2 SYGVQD (reference sequence). The V end lost 3 bases, the J end lost 7 bases, and 19 bases lay between the germline ends. CDR3 size: 16 residues. The chain's CDR3 is CASSEVEGEGVNEQFF. For the CDR3, the DNA is TGCGCCAGCAGTGAAGTAGAGGGAGAGGGGGTGAATGAGCAGTTCTTC.

The rearrangement uses TRBV2 and TRBJ1-1, with a tentative D call TRBD1 (6 bases). CDR1 is SNHLY, CDR2 FYNNEI, per germline. V lost 3 bases to trimming and J lost 4 bases, with 12 bases between them. The CDR3 length is 14 residues. The CDR3 is CASSDQGTSTEAFF. In DNA form, the CDR3 reads TGTGCCAGCAGTGACCAGGGGACCAGCACTGAAGCTTTCTTT.

The chain links TRBV6-6 to TRBJ2-1; 7 positions match TRBD1. J was trimmed by 8 bases and V by 7 bases; bases with no gene match: 8. The CDR3 has 13 amino acids. Germline CDR1 is MNHNY and CDR2 is SVGAGI (reference sequence). The CDR3 region has the DNA TGTGCCAGCACCCGGACAGGATGGGATGAGCAGTTCTTC. Protein product: CASTRTGWDEQFF.

The J gene is TRBJ1-1, the V gene TRBV29-1; a weak D match, TRBD1 (5 bases). In germline, CDR1 is SQVTM, CDR2 ANQGSEA. The CDR3 contains 11 residues. Between the trimmed V and J ends, which lost 7 bases and 2 bases, there was a span of 8 bases. DNA of the CDR3: TGCAGCGGTCAGGGAAACACTGAAGCTTTCTTT. Translation: CSGQGNTEAFF.